This TCR beta chain derives from a study of blood T cells in healthy people across ages. Broader study findings: The long-lived group displayed more naive CD4+ cells, plus higher diversity, than the aged donors did.

Of note for this clonotype: What it binds is not known.

A second PCR of roughly 7 to 11 cycles used a sample-barcoded 5' primer and a J-beta primer mix. Unique molecular identifiers of 12 random nucleotides labeled each cDNA. TCRdb re-called the 5' RACE reads with MiXCR, one entry per CDR3 protein. The data hold hundreds of thousands of distinct CDR3 sequences, with around 49% observed a single time. Per the germline V gene, CDR1 is SGHKS and CDR2 is YYEKEE (reference sequence). CDR3 length equals 17 residues. Trimming took 4 bases from V and 1 from J; bases not matched to a gene: 14. Every donor contributed about 10 milliliters of peripheral blood by blood draw. There were at least 6 micrograms of total RNA extracted from every sample.

The TCR was taken from a man under 40 in good health. The rearrangement joins TRBV5-5 to TRBJ2-7, with 7 bases that match TRBD1. Sequencing was performed on blood. The CDR3 DNA reads as TGTGCCAGCAGCCTAAACCCGACAGGGCAAGTGTCCTACGAGCAGTACTTC. Its translation is CASSLNPTGQVSYEQYF.